This T cell receptor (beta chain) was observed in a study of neoadjuvant nivolumab and ipilimumab in lung cancer. General observations from the study: Resected-tumor TCR richness correlated positively with pretherapy blood richness. Compared with tumor-adjacent uninvolved lung, resected tumors showed greater richness and clonality. TCR clonality did not significantly correlate with pathologic tumor regression.

To note about this clone: Its antigen is currently unknown.

Clones were sequenced by immunoSEQ multiplex PCR, and TCRdb holds only the in-frame ones, with some missing. The sample contains over 1,500 clones, about 86% of which appear only once. Germline values: CDR1 MGHRA, CDR2 YSYEKL. Trimming removed 0 bases from V and 5 bases from J; junction bases left unmatched: 10. The CDR3 extends over 17 amino acids. This chain connects TRBV4-1 to TRBJ2-7; 10 bases align to TRBD2. The sample consisted of adjacent normal lung tissue, taken after neoadjuvant nivolumab, alone or with ipilimumab, at or shortly before surgery. This clonotype originated in an adult with non-small cell lung cancer. The CDR3 here is CASSQESVSGGADEQYF. The DNA of the CDR3 is TGCGCCAGCAGCCAAGAATCGGTGAGCGGGGGGGCCGACGAGCAGTACTTC.